A single sample gave rise to the 10 T cell receptor beta chains below, sequenced in a study of blood T cell repertoires in COVID-19. TCRdb's copy holds only in-frame clones and misses some; the assay was immunoSEQ multiplex PCR. This sample carries around 100,000 clones, less than 95% of them seen once, and the ten largest clones take about 5.5%. Source material: peripheral blood. The receptors were sampled from a man over 45 with acute or convalescent COVID-19.

J is TRBJ1-1 and V is TRBV10-2; a weak D match, TRBD1 (6 bases). V was cut by 7 bases and J by 1 base, with 10 bases left in between. Germline V gene lookup returns CDR1 WSHSY and CDR2 SAAADI. The CDR3 runs to 13 residues. Written as DNA, the CDR3 is TGCGCCAGCAAGATACAGGGGAACACTGAAGCTTTCTTT. Protein product: CASKIQGNTEAFF.

The count of this clone is one. The chain joins TRBV3-1 (or the pseudogene TRBV3-2) to TRBJ1-2, with a weak D call TRBD1 (6 bases). Germline V gene sequence: CDR1 LGHDT, CDR2 YNNKEL (reference sequence). V lost 2 bases to trimming and J lost 3 bases, with 13 bases between them. CDR3 length equals 15 residues. This CDR3 is CASSQSNGGHYGYTF. In DNA form, the CDR3 reads TGTGCCAGCAGCCAATCAAACGGGGGGCACTATGGCTACACCTTC.

This chain links TRBV30 with TRBJ2-7, with 7 positions matching TRBD1. CDR3 length: 14 residues. Trimming took 0 bases from V and 6 from J; bases not matched to a gene: 8. From germline, CDR1 is GTSNPN and CDR2 SVGIG (reference sequence). CDR3 in amino acids: CAWSVLTGVGEQYF. For the CDR3, the DNA is TGTGCCTGGAGTGTTTTAACAGGGGTCGGCGAGCAGTACTTC.

This clone was recorded once. V usage is TRBV5-1 and J usage is TRBJ2-6; TRBD1 might be the D (5 bases). The V and J ends lost 0 bases and 0 bases respectively, with 19 bases between them. CDR1 and CDR2 (germline): SGHRS, YFSETQ. This CDR3 spans 20 amino acids. CDR3 sequence: CASSLEGFSRKASGANVLTF. CDR3 nucleotides: TGCGCCAGCAGCTTGGAGGGGTTTAGTAGGAAAGCCTCTGGGGCCAACGTCCTGACTTTC.

V gene TRBV7-2 combines with J gene TRBJ2-5; 11 bases are shared with TRBD1. V shed 5 bases, J shed 4 bases, and the junction held 6 bases outside the gene matches. CDR1 and CDR2 (germline): SGHTA, FQGNSA. The CDR3 has 15 amino acids. CDR3 in DNA: TGTGCCAGCAGCCCGGACAGGGGGCGCACAGAGACCCAGTACTTC. Protein sequence: CASSPDRGRTETQYF.

The CDR3 spells CASSPRGATGTQYF. The CDR3 DNA sequence: TGTGCCAGCAGCCCGAGGGGCGCGACAGGGACCCAGTACTTC. V gene TRBV11-2 combines with J gene TRBJ2-5; the D gene is possibly TRBD1 (6 bases). V was clipped by 5 bases and J by 7 bases, with 17 bases between them. Per germline, CDR1 SGHAT and CDR2 FQNNGV. The CDR3 is made up of 14 amino acids.

This chain connects TRBV7-2 to TRBJ2-3; TRBD2 agrees at 13 bases. The CDR3 consists of 17 residues. After removal of 2 bases from V and 5 bases from J, the junction contained 7 bases not matched to a gene. The germline V gene encodes CDR1 SGHTA and CDR2 FQGNSA. The CDR3 nucleotides read TGTGCCAGCAGCTTAACTGGACTAGCGGGAGAGGAAGATACGCAGTATTTT. Its protein is CASSLTGLAGEEDTQYF.

This chain joins TRBV7-6 and TRBJ2-5; D is undetermined. Deletions cut 0 bases from V and 5 bases from J, with 10 bases between. The germline CDR1 and CDR2 sequences are SGHVS and FNYEAQ. This CDR3 is built from 14 residues. The CDR3 DNA reads TGTGCCAGCAGCTTAGCAGACTCCGGGGAGACCCAGTACTTC. It yields the protein CASSLADSGETQYF.

The rearrangement uses TRBV19 and TRBJ1-1, with D unresolved. The CDR3 runs to 11 residues. Germline CDR1 is LNHDA and CDR2 is SQIVND (reference sequence). V gave up 5 bases and J gave up 6 bases, with 7 bases separating them. This CDR3 reads CASSRVSEAFF. CDR3 nucleotide sequence: TGTGCCAGTAGTCGTGTCTCTGAAGCTTTCTTT.

CDR3 DNA: TGTGCCAGTAGTATAGATCAGAGGGGGACTGAAGCTTTCTTT. Protein: CASSIDQRGTEAFF. The rearrangement uses TRBV19 and TRBJ1-1, with D tentatively TRBD1 (6 bases). The ends were cut back, 0 bases at V and 5 bases at J, with 10 bases in the middle. Germline values: CDR1 LNHDA, CDR2 SQIVND (reference sequence). The CDR3 sequence is 14 residues long.